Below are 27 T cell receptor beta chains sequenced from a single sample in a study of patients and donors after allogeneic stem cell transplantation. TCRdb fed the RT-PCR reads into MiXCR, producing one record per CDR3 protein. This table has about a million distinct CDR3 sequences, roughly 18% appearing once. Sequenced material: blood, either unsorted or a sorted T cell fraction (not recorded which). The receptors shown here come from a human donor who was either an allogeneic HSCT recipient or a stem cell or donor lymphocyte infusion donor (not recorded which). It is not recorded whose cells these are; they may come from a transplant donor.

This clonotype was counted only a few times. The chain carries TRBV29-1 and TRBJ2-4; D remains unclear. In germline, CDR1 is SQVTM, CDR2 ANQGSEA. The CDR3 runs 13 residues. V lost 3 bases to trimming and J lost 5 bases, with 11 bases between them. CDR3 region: CSVEQSGENIQYF. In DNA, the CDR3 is TGCAGCGTTGAGCAGTCAGGCGAAAACATTCAGTACTTC.

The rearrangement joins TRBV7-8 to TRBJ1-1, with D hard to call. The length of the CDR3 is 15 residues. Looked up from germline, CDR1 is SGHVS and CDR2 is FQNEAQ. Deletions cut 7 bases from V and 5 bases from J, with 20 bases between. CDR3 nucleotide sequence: TGTGCCAGCATCCCGTGGGTTGGTAGGGAAACTGAAGCTTTCTTT. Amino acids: CASIPWVGRETEAFF.

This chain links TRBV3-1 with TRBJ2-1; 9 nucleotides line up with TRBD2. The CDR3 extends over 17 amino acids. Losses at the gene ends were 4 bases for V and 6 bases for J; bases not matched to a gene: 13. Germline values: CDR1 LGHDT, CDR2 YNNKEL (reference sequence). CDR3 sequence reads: CASSRDYGSSGSNEQFF. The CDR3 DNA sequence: TGTGCCAGCAGCCGAGACTATGGGAGTAGCGGGAGCAATGAGCAGTTCTTC.

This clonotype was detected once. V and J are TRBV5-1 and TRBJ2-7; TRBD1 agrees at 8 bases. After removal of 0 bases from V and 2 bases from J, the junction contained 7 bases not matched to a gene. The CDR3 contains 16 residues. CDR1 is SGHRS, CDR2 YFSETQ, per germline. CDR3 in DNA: TGCGCCAGCAGCTTGGCTAGGGACAGGCCCCCCTACGAGCAGTACTTC. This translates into CASSLARDRPPYEQYF.

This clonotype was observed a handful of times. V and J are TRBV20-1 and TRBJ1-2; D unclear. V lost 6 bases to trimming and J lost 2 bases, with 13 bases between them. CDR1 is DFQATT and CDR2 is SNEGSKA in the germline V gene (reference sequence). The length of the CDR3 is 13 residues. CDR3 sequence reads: CSAQGSRNYGYTF. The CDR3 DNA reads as TGCAGTGCCCAAGGGTCCCGCAACTATGGCTACACCTTC.

The CDR3 here is CASSLSGNKLYNEQFF. Here the CDR3 DNA reads TGTGCCAGCAGTCTTAGCGGGAATAAACTTTACAATGAGCAGTTCTTC. The chain links TRBV11-2 to TRBJ2-1, with TRBD2 identical over 8 bases. Trimming took 6 bases from V and 4 from J; bases not matched to a gene: 11. Germline V gene sequence: CDR1 SGHAT, CDR2 FQNNGV. The CDR3 has 16 residues.

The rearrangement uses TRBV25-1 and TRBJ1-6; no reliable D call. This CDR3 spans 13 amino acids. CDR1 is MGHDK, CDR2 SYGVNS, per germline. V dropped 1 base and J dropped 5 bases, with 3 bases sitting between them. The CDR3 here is CASSESHNSPLHF. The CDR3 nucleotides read TGTGCCAGCAGTGAATCTCATAATTCACCCCTCCACTTT.

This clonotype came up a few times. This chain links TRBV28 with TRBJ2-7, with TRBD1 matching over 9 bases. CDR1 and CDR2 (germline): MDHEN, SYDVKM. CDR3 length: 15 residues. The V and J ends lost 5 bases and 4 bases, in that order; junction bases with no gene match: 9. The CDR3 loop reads CASSPPGQGRYEQYF. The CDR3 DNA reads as TGTGCCAGCAGTCCCCCAGGACAGGGGCGATACGAGCAGTACTTC.

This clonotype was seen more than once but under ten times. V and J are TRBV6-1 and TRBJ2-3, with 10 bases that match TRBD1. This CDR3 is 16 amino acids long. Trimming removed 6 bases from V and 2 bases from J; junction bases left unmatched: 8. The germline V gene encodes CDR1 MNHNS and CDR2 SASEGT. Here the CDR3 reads CASRTGTGAPTDTQYF. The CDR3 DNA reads TGTGCCAGCAGAACCGGGACAGGGGCTCCCACAGATACGCAGTATTTT.

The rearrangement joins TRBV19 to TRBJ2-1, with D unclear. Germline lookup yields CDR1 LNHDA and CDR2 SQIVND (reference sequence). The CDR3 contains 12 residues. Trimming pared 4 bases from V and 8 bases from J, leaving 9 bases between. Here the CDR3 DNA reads TGTGCCAGTAGTACCTTTAGGGATGAGCAGTTCTTC. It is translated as CASSTFRDEQFF.

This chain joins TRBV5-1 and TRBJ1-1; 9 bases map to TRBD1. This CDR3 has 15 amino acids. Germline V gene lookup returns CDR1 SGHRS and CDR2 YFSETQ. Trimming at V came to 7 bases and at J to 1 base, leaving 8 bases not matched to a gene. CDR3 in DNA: TGCGCCAGCTTTCGGGACAGGGCGTCGAACACTGAAGCTTTCTTT. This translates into CASFRDRASNTEAFF. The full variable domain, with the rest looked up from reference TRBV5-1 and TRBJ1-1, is KAGVTQTPRYLIKTRGQQVTLSCSPISGHRSVSWYQQTPGQGLQFLFEYFSETQRNKGNFPGRFSGRQFSNSRSEMNVSTLELGDSALYLCASFRDRASNTEAFFGQGTRLTVV.

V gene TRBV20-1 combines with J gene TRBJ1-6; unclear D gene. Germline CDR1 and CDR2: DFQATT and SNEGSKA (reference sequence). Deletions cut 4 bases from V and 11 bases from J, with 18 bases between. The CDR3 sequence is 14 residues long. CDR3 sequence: CSATRTGTGTPLHF. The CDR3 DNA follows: TGCAGTGCTACTAGGACGGGAACGGGGACACCCCTCCACTTT.

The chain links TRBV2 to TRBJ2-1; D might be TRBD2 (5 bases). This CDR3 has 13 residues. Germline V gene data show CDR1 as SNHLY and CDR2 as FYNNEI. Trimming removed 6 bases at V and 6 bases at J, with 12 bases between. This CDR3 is CASRTRVGNEQFF. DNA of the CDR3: TGTGCCAGCAGGACGCGGGTCGGCAATGAGCAGTTCTTC. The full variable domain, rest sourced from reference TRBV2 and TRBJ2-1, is EPEVTQTPSHQVTQMGQEVILRCVPISNHLYFYWYRQILGQKVEFLVSFYNNEISEKSEIFDDQFSVERPDGSNFTLKIRSTKLEDSAMYFCASRTRVGNEQFFGPGTRLTVL.

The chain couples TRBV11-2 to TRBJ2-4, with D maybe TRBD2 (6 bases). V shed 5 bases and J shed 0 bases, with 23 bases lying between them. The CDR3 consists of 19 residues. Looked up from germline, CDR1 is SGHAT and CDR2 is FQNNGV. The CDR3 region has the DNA TGTGCCAGCAGCCTAAGGGATCGGACTATCCTACTAGCCAAAAACATTCAGTACTTC. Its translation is CASSLRDRTILLAKNIQYF.

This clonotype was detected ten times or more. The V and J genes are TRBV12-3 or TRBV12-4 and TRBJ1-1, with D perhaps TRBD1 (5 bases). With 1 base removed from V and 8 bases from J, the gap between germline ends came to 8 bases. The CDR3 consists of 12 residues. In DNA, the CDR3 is TGTGCCAGCAGTTTAGAGGGGCTGGAAGCTTTCTTT. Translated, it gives CASSLEGLEAFF.

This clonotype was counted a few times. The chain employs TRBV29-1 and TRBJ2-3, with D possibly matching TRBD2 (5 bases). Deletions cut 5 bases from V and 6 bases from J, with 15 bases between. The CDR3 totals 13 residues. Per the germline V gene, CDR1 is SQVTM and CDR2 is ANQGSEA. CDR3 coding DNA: TGCAGCGTTCGGGGTACACTTTCGGATACGCAGTATTTT. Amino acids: CSVRGTLSDTQYF.

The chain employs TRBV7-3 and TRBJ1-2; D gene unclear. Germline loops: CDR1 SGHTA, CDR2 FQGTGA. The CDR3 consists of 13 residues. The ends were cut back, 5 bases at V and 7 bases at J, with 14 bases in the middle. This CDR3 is CASSAIPGSGYTF. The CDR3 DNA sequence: TGTGCCAGCAGCGCCATACCGGGGTCTGGCTACACCTTC.

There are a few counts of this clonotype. The CDR3 nucleotides read TGTGCCAGCAAGCAATCGTACATACAGGGTTCGGGAGAAAAACTGTTTTTT. This gives the protein CASKQSYIQGSGEKLFF. V usage is TRBV11-2 and J usage is TRBJ1-4, with D perhaps TRBD1 (6 bases). CDR3 length: 17 residues. Germline V gene data show CDR1 as SGHAT and CDR2 as FQNNGV. The V end lost 7 bases, the J end lost 8 bases, and 26 bases lay between the germline ends.

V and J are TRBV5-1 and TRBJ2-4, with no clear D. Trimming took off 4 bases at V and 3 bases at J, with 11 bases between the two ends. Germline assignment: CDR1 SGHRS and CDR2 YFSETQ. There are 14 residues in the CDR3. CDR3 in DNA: TGCGCCAGCAGCCCATCTTGGGACAAAAACATTCAGTACTTC. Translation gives CASSPSWDKNIQYF.

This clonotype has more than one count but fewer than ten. The CDR3 sequence: CAIKSRGTHGGYTF. The CDR3 bases are TGTGCCATCAAATCCCGCGGGACCCATGGGGGCTACACCTTC. The chain is built from TRBV10-3 and TRBJ1-2; TRBD1 might be the D (5 bases). The CDR3 consists of 14 residues. V shed 7 bases and J shed 8 bases, with 20 bases lying between them. The germline V gene encodes CDR1 ENHRY and CDR2 SYGVKD.

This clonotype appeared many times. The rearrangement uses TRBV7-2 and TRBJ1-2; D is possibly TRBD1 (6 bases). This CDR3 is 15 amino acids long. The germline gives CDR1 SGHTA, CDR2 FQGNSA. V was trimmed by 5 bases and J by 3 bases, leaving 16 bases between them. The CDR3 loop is CASSPAGGQYYGYTF. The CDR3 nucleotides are TGTGCCAGCAGCCCAGCCGGGGGGCAATACTATGGCTACACCTTC.

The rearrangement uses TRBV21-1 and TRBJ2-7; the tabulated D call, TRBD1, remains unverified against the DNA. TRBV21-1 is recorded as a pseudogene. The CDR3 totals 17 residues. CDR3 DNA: TGTGCCAGCAGCAAAGTTAGCAGGGACAGGGGGGATGGAGAGCAGTACTTC. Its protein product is CASSKVSRDRGDGEQYF.

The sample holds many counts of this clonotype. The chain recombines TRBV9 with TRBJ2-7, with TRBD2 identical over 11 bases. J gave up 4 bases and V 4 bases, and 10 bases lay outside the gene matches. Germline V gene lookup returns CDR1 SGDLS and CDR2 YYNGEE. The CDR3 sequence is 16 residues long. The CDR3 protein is CASSPSLAGGRYEQYF. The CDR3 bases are TGTGCCAGCAGCCCATCCTTAGCGGGGGGGCGGTACGAGCAGTACTTC.

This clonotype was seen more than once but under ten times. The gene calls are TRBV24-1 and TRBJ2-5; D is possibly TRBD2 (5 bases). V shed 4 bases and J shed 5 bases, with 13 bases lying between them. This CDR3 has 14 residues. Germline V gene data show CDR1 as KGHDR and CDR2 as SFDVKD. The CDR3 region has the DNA TGTGCCACCAGTGAACTTGCGGGTCGGGAGACCCAGTACTTC. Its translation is CATSELAGRETQYF.

The CDR3 region is CASRDPGTHRGRETQYF. CDR3 nucleotide sequence: TGTGCCAGCAGGGACCCCGGGACTCACAGGGGGAGAGAGACCCAGTACTTC. This sequence joins TRBV2 and TRBJ2-5; TRBD1 aligns across 8 bases. This CDR3 comprises 17 residues. The V gene's germline CDR1 is SNHLY and CDR2 FYNNEI. The V segment lost 6 bases and the J segment 4 bases; nucleotides outside the gene matches: 16.

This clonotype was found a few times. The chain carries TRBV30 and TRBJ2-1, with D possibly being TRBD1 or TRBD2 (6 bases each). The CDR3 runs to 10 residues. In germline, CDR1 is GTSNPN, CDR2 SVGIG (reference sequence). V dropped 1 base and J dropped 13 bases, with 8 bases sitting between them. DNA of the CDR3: TGTGCCTGGAGTGGCGGGACACAGTTCTTC. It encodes CAWSGGTQFF.

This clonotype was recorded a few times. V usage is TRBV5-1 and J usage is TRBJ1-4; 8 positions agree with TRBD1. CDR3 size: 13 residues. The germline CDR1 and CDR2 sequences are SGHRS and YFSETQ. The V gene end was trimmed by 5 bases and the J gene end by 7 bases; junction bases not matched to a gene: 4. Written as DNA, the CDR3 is TGCGCCAGCAGTCGTACAGGGGGTGAAAAACTGTTTTTT. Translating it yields CASSRTGGEKLFF.